The source of this T cell receptor beta chain is a study of CD8 T cells in Susac syndrome. Trimming shortened V by 5 bases and J by 1 base, and 8 bases separated the two germline ends. The CDR3 contains 14 residues. The germline gives CDR1 MNHNS, CDR2 SASEGT. Random hexamers were used to reverse transcribe an amount of about 0.45 to 1 ug RNA. TCRdb itself ran the immunoSEQ multiplex PCR reads through MiXCR, one entry per CDR3 protein. Of roughly 84,000 distinct CDR3 sequences listed, approximately 96% are singletons. The recently defined diagnostic criteria for definite or probable disease were met by the Susac syndrome patients.

The sample was CD8+ T cells from PBMCs. The sequence derives from a human donor with Susac syndrome. The rearrangement uses TRBV6-1 and TRBJ2-2, with D unclear. In DNA form, the CDR3 reads TGTGCCAGCAGTTTTGGCCTGAACACCGGGGAGCTGTTTTTT. Its translation is CASSFGLNTGELFF.